The 11 T cell receptor beta chains below come from one sample, sequenced in a study of cytomegalovirus exposure and HLA in healthy donors. Use of 60 Vbeta and 13 Jbeta primers characterized the PCR. Sequencing used immunoSEQ multiplex PCR; TCRdb keeps in-frame clones, though not all of them. The sample contains 100,000 to 150,000 clones, around 80% of which appear only once. The specimen was PBMCs. The receptors come from a middle-aged woman in good health and CMV-seronegative.

With regard to this clone: Germline is not matched at one junction end, which may reflect a read error. The chain employs TRBV7-7 and TRBJ2-5; D may be TRBD2 (5 bases). This CDR3 spans 21 amino acids. Germline assignment: CDR1 SSHAT and CDR2 FNYEAQ (reference sequence). The CDR3 bases are TGTGCTAGCAGCACCGAGGCCCCCGCCGGGATCTTAGCCGGGTTCCAAGAGACCCAGTACTTC. Protein product: CASSTEAPAGILAGFQETQYF.

The chain is built from TRBV6-1 and TRBJ2-7; 8 nucleotides align to TRBD2. Germline V lookup: CDR1 MNHNS, CDR2 SASEGT. The CDR3 extends over 14 amino acids. The junction had 7 bases not matched to a gene; V was cut back by 8 bases and J by 1 base. The DNA of the CDR3 is TGTGCCAGCCTACAGCGGGGGCCGTCCTACGAGCAGTACTTC. It yields the protein CASLQRGPSYEQYF.

This chain joins TRBV19 and TRBJ1-2, with 7 bases aligning to TRBD1. V shed 7 bases, J shed 4 bases, and the junction held 9 bases outside the gene matches. In germline, CDR1 is LNHDA, CDR2 SQIVND (reference sequence). The CDR3 consists of 14 residues. CDR3 bases: TGTGCCAGTACCATGGAGGGGGCCGTCTATGGCTACACCTTC. It encodes CASTMEGAVYGYTF.

This clone occurred many times. The chain has TRBV6-6 and TRBJ1-1; D perhaps matches TRBD1 (6 bases). Trimming removed 4 bases at V and 6 bases at J, with 18 bases between. The CDR3 runs to 15 residues. The germline V gene encodes CDR1 MNHNY and CDR2 SVGAGI (reference sequence). The CDR3 DNA is TGTGCCAGCAGTTTCGCTGGCAGGGGTGAGGCTGAAGCTTTCTTT. It encodes CASSFAGRGEAEAFF.

The V and J genes are TRBV5-1 and TRBJ1-2, with 8 nucleotides matching TRBD1. The CDR3 is made up of 15 amino acids. Germline CDR1 and CDR2: SGHRS and YFSETQ. Unmatched junction bases numbered 9, after V lost 0 bases and J lost 8 bases. The CDR3 here is CASSLASRGLQGYTF. In DNA, the CDR3 is TGCGCCAGCAGCTTGGCCTCCAGGGGGCTGCAGGGCTACACCTTC.

This chain joins TRBV5-6 and TRBJ2-1; possibly TRBD1 for D (6 bases). The CDR3 covers 15 residues. CDR1 is SGHDT, CDR2 YYEEEE, per germline. V gave up 4 bases and J gave up 4 bases, with 15 bases separating them. The CDR3 loop is CASSKTGQEYNEQFF. The CDR3 DNA sequence: TGTGCCAGCAGCAAAACAGGGCAGGAATACAATGAGCAGTTCTTC.

This clone showed up just once. The chain joins TRBV9 to TRBJ2-5; D is uncertain. CDR3 length: 13 residues. From germline, CDR1 is SGDLS and CDR2 YYNGEE. The V end was cut by 4 bases, the J end by 4 bases, with 11 bases between. For the CDR3, the DNA is TGTGCCAGCAGCCCTCGTCCGGGAGAGACCCAGTACTTC. Translated: CASSPRPGETQYF. Using reference TRBV9 and TRBJ2-5 for the parts outside the CDR3, the full variable domain is DSGVTQTPKHLITATGQRVTLRCSPRSGDLSVYWYQQSLDQGLQFLIQYYNGEERAKGNILERFSAQQFPDLHSELNLSSLELGDSALYFCASSPRPGETQYFGPGTRLLVL.

The V gene is TRBV29-1, the J gene TRBJ2-3; no clear D. This CDR3 is built from 12 residues. Germline loops: CDR1 SQVTM, CDR2 ANQGSEA. V lost 3 bases to trimming and J lost 5 bases, with 9 bases between them. In DNA, the CDR3 is TGCAGCGTTGACGCGTCGGGAGATACGCAGTATTTT. It is translated as CSVDASGDTQYF.

Concerning this clone: A junction boundary mismatches the germline segment, possibly from a read error. The V gene is TRBV4-2, the J gene TRBJ1-4; no clear D. Germline CDR1 is LGHNA and CDR2 is YNFKEQ. The CDR3 consists of 11 residues. Here the CDR3 reads CAGSQGERLFF. The CDR3 region has the DNA TGTGCCGGCAGCCAAGGAGAGAGGCTGTTTTTT.

This chain connects TRBV9 to TRBJ1-3; possibly TRBD1 for D (6 bases). CDR1 is SGDLS and CDR2 is YYNGEE in the germline V gene. The CDR3 spans 16 residues. V shed 5 bases and J shed 0 bases, with 15 bases lying between them. The CDR3 region is CASSPWQGLSGNTIYF. The CDR3 DNA reads as TGTGCCAGCAGTCCCTGGCAGGGGCTCTCTGGAAACACCATATATTTT.

The chain joins TRBV2 to TRBJ1-2, with a possible D match to TRBD1 (5 bases). Germline assignment: CDR1 SNHLY and CDR2 FYNNEI. The CDR3 is made up of 12 amino acids. V was clipped by 8 bases and J by 3 bases, with 10 bases between them. CDR3 nucleotide sequence: TGTGCCAGCCGCGGGACGGACTATGGCTACACCTTC. This encodes CASRGTDYGYTF.